Listed below are T cell receptor beta chains from one sample, sequenced in a study of cytotoxic CD8 clonotypes in ibrutinib-treated CLL. TCRdb keeps only in-frame clones here, not all; method: immunoSEQ multiplex PCR. The repertoire holds more than 200,000 clones, roughly three quarters seen once, with 5.9% in the top ten. The source material was PBMCs, sampled after 12 months of ibrutinib treatment. Every receptor here comes from a human donor with chronic lymphocytic leukemia. Both conserved end residues are part of each CDR3. A D gene is named only where the DNA matches it firmly. Size tells how often a clone was seen (once, few, many) or the class of an expanded clone, and some rows leave it out.

clone_size	v_call	j_call	d_call	cdr3_nt	cdr3_aa
NA	TRBV18	TRBJ1-5	NA	TGTGCCAGCTCACCACGCGTGGGGGAGGGAAGGCAGCCCCAGCATTTT	CASSPRVGEGRQPQHF
few	TRBV6-1	TRBJ1-2	NA	TGTGCCAGCAGTGCTCTAACAGCCTATGGCTACACCTTC	CASSALTAYGYTF
once	TRBV7-2	TRBJ1-4	TRBD1	TGTGCCAGCAGCAGGGACAGGGGAGAGGAAAAACTGTTTTTT	CASSRDRGEEKLFF
NA	TRBV2	TRBJ1-4	NA	TGTGCCAGCAGAGAGACAGGAATTAATGAAAAACTGTTTTTT	CASRETGINEKLFF
NA	TRBV18	TRBJ1-5	NA	TGTGCCAGCTCCCGGGGGGAGGATCAGCCCCAGCATTTT	CASSRGEDQPQHF
NA	TRBV9	TRBJ2-7	NA	TGTGCCAGCAGCGTATTAGGCAGTAGCTACGAGCAGTACTTC	CASSVLGSSYEQYF
NA	TRBV6-1	TRBJ1-2	NA	TGTGCCAGCAAATTGGAGATTGGCTACACCTTC	CASKLEIGYTF
NA	TRBV5-1	TRBJ1-1	NA	TGCGCCAGCAGCTTGGCCGGACAGCCCGAAGCTTTCTTT	CASSLAGQPEAFF
many	TRBV9	TRBJ1-3	NA	TGTGCCAGCAGCCCCAACTCTGGAAACACCATATATTTT	CASSPNSGNTIYF
few	TRBV5-1	TRBJ1-4	NA	TGCGCCAGCAGCTCGGGGTCCCGGGAGGGCGAAAAACTGTTTTTT	CASSSGSREGEKLFF
NA	TRBV7-9	TRBJ2-7	NA	TGTGCCAGCAGCTTAAATACAGGGCCTCGTCTGAACGAGCAGTACTTC	CASSLNTGPRLNEQYF
NA	TRBV4-1	TRBJ2-2	NA	TGCGCCAGCAGCCAAGTTCTGCTTAGCCCGAGGAGCACCGGGGAGCTGTTTTTT	CASSQVLLSPRSTGELFF
NA	TRBV5-1	TRBJ1-2	TRBD1	TGCGCCAGCAGCCCGGGGAACAGGGGAACTAACTATGGCTACACCTTC	CASSPGNRGTNYGYTF
once	TRBV6-5	TRBJ2-7	NA	TGTGCCAGCAGTTTCGGCCCGTCCCGGGGCGAGCAGTACTTC	CASSFGPSRGEQYF
NA	TRBV6-1	TRBJ1-5	NA	TGTGCCAGCAGTCTTACAGGTAGAGATCAGCCCCAGCATTTT	CASSLTGRDQPQHF
many	TRBV7-9	TRBJ1-2	NA	TGTGCCAGCAGCCTCGCACATTTAGGGACCGGCTACACCTTC	CASSLAHLGTGYTF
NA	TRBV7-8	TRBJ1-2	TRBD1	TGTGCCAGCAGCTACCGGGACAGGGGGAACTATGGCTACACCTTC	CASSYRDRGNYGYTF
NA	TRBV13	TRBJ2-7	TRBD1	TGTGCCAGCAGTCAAACGGACAGGCCCTCCTACGAGCAGTACTTC	CASSQTDRPSYEQYF